One TCR beta chain is described in this entry. Its antigen is not identified. TCRdb keeps only in-frame clones here, not all; method: immunoSEQ multiplex PCR. In the table there are roughly 63,000 clones, around 89% of which are singletons. Per the germline V gene, CDR1 is SNHLY and CDR2 is FYNNEI. The CDR3 is 15 residues long. V was clipped by 4 bases and J by 1 base, with 11 bases between them. This specimen comes from a study of OX40 agonist ivuxolimab in advanced cancers. About the research overall: An agonistic anti-OX40 (CD134) antibody, ivuxolimab, was used to treat the patients. From about 23 to 85 years was the age range, with a mean of around 60 years, and nearly 85% were male. Study findings and constraints: CD8+ T cells (on average) carried more expanded clones than CD4+ T cells.

The sample here was CD4+ or CD8+ T cells sorted from blood, taken in a trial of the OX40 agonist ivuxolimab. The clonotype was recovered from an adult with an advanced solid tumor such as melanoma, head and neck, liver or kidney cancer. V and J are TRBV2 and TRBJ2-1; D not certain. CDR3: CASSAGRNSYNEQFF. The CDR3 bases are TGTGCCAGCAGTGCGGGCAGGAATTCCTACAATGAGCAGTTCTTC. The entire variable domain, with the rest obtained from reference TRBV2 and TRBJ2-1, is as follows: EPEVTQTPSHQVTQMGQEVILRCVPISNHLYFYWYRQILGQKVEFLVSFYNNEISEKSEIFDDQFSVERPDGSNFTLKIRSTKLEDSAMYFCASSAGRNSYNEQFFGPGTRLTVL.